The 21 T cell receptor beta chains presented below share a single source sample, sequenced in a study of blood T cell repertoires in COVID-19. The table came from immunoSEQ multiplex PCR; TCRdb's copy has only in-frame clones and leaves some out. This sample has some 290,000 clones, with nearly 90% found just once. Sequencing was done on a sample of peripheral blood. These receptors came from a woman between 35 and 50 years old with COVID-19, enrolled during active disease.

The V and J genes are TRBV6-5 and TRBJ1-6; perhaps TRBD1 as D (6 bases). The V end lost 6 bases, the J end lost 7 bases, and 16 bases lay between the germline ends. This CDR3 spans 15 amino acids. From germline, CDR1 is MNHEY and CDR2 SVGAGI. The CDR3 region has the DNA TGTGCCAGCAGACAGACAAGCCAGGGGAATTCACCCCTCCACTTT. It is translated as CASRQTSQGNSPLHF.

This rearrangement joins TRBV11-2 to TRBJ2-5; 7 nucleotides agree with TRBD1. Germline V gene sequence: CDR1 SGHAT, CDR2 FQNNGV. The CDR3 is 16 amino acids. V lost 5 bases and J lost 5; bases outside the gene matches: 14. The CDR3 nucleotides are TGTGCCAGCAGCCTGCCCGGAAGGGGGCGCAGGGAGACCCAGTACTTC. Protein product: CASSLPGRGRRETQYF.

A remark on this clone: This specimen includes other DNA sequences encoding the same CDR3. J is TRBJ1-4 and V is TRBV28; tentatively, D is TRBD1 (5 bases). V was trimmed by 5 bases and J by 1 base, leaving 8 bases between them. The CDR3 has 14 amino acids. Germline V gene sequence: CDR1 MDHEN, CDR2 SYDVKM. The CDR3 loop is CASSPGGTNEKLFF. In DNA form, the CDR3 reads TGTGCCAGCAGTCCGGGGGGAACTAATGAAAAACTGTTTTTT.

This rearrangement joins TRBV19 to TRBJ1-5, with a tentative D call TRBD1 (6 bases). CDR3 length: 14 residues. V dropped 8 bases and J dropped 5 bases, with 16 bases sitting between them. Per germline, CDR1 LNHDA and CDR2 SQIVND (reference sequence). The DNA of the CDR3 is TGTGCCAGTCGCAGACAGGCCTCGTATCAGCCCCAGCATTTT. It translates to CASRRQASYQPQHF.

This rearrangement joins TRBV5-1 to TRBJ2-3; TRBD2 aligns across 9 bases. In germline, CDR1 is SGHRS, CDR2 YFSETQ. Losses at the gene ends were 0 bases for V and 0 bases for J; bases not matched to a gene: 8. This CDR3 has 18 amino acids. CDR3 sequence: CASSLAVAGGASTDTQYF. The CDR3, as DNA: TGCGCCAGCAGCTTGGCCGTCGCGGGAGGGGCTAGCACAGATACGCAGTATTTT.

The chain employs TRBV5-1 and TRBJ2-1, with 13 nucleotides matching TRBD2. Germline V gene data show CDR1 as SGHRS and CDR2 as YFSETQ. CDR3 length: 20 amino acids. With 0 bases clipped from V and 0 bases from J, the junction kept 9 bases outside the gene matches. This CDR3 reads CASSLATGTSGTSSYNEQFF. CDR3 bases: TGCGCCAGCAGCTTGGCAACCGGGACTAGCGGGACCAGCTCCTACAATGAGCAGTTCTTC. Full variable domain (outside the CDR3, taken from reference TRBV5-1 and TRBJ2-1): KAGVTQTPRYLIKTRGQQVTLSCSPISGHRSVSWYQQTPGQGLQFLFEYFSETQRNKGNFPGRFSGRQFSNSRSEMNVSTLELGDSALYLCASSLATGTSGTSSYNEQFFGPGTRLTVL.

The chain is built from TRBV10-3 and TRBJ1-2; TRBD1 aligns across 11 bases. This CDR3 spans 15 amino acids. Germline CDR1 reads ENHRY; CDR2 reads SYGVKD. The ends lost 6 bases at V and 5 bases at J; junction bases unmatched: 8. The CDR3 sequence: CAISNGQGAAYGYTF. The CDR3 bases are TGTGCCATCAGCAACGGACAGGGGGCGGCGTATGGCTACACCTTC.

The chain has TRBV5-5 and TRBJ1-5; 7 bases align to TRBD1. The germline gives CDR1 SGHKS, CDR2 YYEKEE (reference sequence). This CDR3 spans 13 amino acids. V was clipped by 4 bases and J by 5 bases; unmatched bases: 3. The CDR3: CASSRTGDQPQHF. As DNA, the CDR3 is TGTGCCAGCAGCCGGACAGGCGATCAGCCCCAGCATTTT.

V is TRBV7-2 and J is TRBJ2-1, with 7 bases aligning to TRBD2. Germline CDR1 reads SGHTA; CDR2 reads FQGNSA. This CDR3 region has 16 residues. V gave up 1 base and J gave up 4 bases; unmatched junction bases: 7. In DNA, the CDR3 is TGTGCCAGCAGCTTAGTCGGGAGTAGCGGGTACAATGAGCAGTTCTTC. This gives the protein CASSLVGSSGYNEQFF.

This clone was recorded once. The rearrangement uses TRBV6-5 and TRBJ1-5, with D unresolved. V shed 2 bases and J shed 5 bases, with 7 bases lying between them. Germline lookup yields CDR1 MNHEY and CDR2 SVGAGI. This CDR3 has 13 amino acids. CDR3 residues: CASSYRRDQPQHF. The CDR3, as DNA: TGTGCCAGCAGTTACAGGCGGGATCAGCCCCAGCATTTT.

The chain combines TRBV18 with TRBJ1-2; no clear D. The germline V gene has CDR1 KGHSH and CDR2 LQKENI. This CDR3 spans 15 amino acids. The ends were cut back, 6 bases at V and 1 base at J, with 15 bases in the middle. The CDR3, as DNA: TGTGCCAGCTCCCGAAATCGGGAACTTAACTATGGCTACACCTTC. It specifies CASSRNRELNYGYTF.

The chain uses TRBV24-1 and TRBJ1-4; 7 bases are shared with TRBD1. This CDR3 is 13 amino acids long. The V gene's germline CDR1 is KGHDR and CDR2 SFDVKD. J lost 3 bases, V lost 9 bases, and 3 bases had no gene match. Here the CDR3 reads CATCTGANEKLFF. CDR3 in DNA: TGTGCCACCTGTACAGGGGCTAATGAAAAACTGTTTTTT.

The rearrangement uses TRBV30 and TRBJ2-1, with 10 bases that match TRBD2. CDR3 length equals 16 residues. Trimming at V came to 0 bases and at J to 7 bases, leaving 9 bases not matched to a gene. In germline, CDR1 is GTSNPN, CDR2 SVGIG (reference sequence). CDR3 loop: CAWSVKLAGEWNEQFF. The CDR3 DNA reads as TGTGCCTGGAGTGTCAAGCTAGCGGGAGAGTGGAATGAGCAGTTCTTC.

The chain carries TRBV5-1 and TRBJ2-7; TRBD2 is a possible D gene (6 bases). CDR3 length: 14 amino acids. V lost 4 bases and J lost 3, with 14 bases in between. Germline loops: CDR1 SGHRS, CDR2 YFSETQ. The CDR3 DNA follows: TGCGCCAGCAGCGAGACAGCGGGTAACTACGAGCAGTACTTC. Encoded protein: CASSETAGNYEQYF.

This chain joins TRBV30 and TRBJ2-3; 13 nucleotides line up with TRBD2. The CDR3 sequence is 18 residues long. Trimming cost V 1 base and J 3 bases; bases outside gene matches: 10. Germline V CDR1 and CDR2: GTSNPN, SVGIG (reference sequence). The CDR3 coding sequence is TGTGCCTGGAGTGCCGGGACTAGCGGGAAAAGGGGAACAGATACGCAGTATTTT. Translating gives CAWSAGTSGKRGTDTQYF.

CDR3 protein: CASSKLTPGQGGRNEQFF. The DNA for the CDR3 is TGTGCCAGCAGTAAGCTGACTCCGGGACAGGGTGGGAGGAATGAGCAGTTCTTC. This chain connects TRBV27 to TRBJ2-1; 9 bases fit TRBD1. The CDR3 runs 18 residues. Per the germline V gene, CDR1 is MNHEY and CDR2 is SMNVEV (reference sequence). The trim removed 5 bases at V and 7 bases at J, leaving 18 bases unmatched.

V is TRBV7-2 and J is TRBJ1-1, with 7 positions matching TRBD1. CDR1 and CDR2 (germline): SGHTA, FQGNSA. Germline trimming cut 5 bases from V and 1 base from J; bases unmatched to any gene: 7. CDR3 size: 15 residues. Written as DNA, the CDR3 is TGTGCCAGCAGCCCATGGACAGGCAAGAACACTGAAGCTTTCTTT. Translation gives CASSPWTGKNTEAFF. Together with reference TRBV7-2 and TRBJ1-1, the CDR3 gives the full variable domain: GAGVSQSPSNKVTEKGKDVELRCDPISGHTALYWYRQSLGQGLEFLIYFQGNSAPDKSGLPSDRFSAERTGGSVSTLTIQRTQQEDSAVYLCASSPWTGKNTEAFFGQGTRLTVV.

This CDR3 reads CASSVTHSSWGVSGELFF. CDR3 nucleotide sequence: TGTGCCAGCAGCGTAACCCACTCCTCTTGGGGGGTCTCCGGGGAGCTGTTTTTT. The chain couples TRBV9 to TRBJ2-2; D possibly corresponds to TRBD2 (6 bases). Between the trimmed V and J ends, which lost 1 base and 6 bases, there was a span of 22 bases. The CDR3 spans 18 residues. Germline CDR1 and CDR2: SGDLS and YYNGEE.

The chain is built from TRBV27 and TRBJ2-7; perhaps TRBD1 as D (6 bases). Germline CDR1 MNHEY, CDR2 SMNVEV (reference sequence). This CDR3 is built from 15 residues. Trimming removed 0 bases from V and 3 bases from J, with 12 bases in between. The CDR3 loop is CASSLSIRQDYEQYF. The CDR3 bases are TGTGCCAGCAGTTTATCGATAAGACAGGACTACGAGCAGTACTTC.

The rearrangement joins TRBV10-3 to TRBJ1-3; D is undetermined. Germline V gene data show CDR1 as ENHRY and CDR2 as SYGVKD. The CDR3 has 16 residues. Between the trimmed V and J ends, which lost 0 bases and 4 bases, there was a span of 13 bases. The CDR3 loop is CAISESQRVRGNTIYF. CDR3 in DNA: TGTGCCATCAGTGAGTCGCAGAGGGTGCGGGGAAACACCATATATTTT.

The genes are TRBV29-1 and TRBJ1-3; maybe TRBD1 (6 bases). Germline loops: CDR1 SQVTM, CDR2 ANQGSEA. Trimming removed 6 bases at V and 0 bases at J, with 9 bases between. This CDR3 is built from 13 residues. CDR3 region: CSVATGSGNTIYF. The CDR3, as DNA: TGCAGCGTCGCGACAGGCTCTGGAAACACCATATATTTT.